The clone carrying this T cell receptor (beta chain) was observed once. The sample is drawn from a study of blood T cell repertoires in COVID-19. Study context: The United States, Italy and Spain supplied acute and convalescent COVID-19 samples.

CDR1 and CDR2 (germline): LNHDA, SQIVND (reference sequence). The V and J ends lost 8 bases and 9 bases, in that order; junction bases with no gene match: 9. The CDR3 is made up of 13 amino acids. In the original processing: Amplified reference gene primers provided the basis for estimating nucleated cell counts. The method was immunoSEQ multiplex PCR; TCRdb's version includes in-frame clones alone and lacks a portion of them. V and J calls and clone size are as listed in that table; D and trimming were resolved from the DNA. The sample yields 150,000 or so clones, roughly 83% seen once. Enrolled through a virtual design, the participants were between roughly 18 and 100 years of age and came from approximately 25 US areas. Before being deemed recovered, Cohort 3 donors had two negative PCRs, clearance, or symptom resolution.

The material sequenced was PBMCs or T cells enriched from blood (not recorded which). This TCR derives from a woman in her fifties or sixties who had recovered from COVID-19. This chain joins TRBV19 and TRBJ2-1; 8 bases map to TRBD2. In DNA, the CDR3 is TGTGCCAGTGGAACGGGGGGGCAGGGTGAGCAGTTCTTC. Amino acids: CASGTGGQGEQFF.